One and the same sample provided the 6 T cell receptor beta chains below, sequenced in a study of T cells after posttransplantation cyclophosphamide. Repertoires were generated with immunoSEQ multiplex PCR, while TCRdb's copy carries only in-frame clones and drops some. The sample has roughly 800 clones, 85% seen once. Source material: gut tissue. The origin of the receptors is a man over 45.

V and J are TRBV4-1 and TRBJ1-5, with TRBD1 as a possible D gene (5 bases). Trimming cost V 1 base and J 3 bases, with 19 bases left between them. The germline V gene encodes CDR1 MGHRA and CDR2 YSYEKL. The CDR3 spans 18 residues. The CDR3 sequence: CASSQGSQGFGDNQPQHF. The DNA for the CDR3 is TGCGCCAGCAGCCAAGGTAGCCAGGGATTTGGAGACAATCAGCCCCAGCATTTT.

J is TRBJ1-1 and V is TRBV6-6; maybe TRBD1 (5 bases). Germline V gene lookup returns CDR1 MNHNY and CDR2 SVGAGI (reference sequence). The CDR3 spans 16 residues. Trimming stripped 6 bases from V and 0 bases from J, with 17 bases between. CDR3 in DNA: TGTGCCAGCAGCCACAGGCAGGGCCCTATGAACACTGAAGCTTTCTTT. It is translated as CASSHRQGPMNTEAFF.

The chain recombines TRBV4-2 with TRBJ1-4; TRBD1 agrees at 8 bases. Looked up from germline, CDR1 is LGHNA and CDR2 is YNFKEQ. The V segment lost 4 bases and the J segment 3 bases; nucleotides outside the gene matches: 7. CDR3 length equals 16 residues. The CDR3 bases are TGTGCCAGCAGCCCAAAGACAGGGGCCCCTAATGAAAAACTGTTTTTT. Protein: CASSPKTGAPNEKLFF.

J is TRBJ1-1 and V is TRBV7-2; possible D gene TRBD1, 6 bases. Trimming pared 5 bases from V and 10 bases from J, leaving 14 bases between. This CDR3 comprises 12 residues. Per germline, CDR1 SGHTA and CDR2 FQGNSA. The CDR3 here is CASSVDRVGAFF. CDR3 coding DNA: TGTGCCAGCAGCGTGGACAGAGTTGGAGCTTTCTTT.

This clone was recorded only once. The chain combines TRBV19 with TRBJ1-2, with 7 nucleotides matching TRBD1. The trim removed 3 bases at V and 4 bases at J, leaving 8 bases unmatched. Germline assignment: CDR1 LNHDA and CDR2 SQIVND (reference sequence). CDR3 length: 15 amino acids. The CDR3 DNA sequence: TGTGCCAGTAGTATTACTGGGACAGAGGTCTATGGCTACACCTTC. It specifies CASSITGTEVYGYTF.

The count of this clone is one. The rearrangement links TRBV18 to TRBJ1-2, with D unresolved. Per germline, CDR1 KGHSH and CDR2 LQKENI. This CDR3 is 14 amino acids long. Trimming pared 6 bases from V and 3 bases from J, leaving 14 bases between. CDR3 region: CASSPMGGDYGYTF. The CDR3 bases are TGTGCCAGCTCGCCCATGGGAGGTGACTATGGCTACACCTTC.